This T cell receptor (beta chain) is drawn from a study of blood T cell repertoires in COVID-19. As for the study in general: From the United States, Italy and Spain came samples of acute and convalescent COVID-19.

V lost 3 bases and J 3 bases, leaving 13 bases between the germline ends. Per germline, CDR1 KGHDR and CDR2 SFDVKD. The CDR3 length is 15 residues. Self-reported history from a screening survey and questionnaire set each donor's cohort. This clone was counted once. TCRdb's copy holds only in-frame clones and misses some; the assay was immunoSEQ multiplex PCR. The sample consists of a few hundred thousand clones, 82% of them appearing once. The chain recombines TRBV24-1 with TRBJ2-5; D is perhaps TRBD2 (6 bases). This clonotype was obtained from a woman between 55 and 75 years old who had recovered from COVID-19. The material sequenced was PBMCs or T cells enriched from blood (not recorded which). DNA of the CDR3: TGTGCCACCAGTGATCGGGGGAGCCCCGAAGAGACCCAGTACTTC. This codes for CATSDRGSPEETQYF.